The clone carrying this TCR beta chain was detected a few times. Antigen specificity is unknown. The V gene lost 8 bases and the J gene lost 3 bases, with 19 bases spanning the gap. Looked up from germline, CDR1 is MNHNY and CDR2 is SVGAGI (reference sequence). The CDR3 runs 15 residues. Extraction of total RNA produced a minimum of 5.5 micrograms from each sample. This sample stems from a study of blood T cells in healthy people across ages. General study findings and limits: TCR beta diversity per million T cells fell roughly linearly with age.

A second about 6 to 12 cycle PCR used barcoded and J-beta primers. Carrying 12 random nucleotides, a template-switch adaptor labeled each individual cDNA molecule. TCRdb re-called the 5' RACE reads through MiXCR, storing one row per CDR3 protein. Counted here are some 760,000 distinct CDR3 sequences, roughly 25% occurring once; the ten biggest clones make up more than 7.5%. The same specimen was also included in a second study, on T cells of mothers and their children.

Sequenced: blood. The sequence came from a boy younger than 18 in good health. The chain uses TRBV6-6 and TRBJ1-1; D uncertain. CDR3 nucleotides: TGTGCCAGCGCAGGCACAACCAAGATTCACACTGAAGCTTTCTTT. Translation gives CASAGTTKIHTEAFF.